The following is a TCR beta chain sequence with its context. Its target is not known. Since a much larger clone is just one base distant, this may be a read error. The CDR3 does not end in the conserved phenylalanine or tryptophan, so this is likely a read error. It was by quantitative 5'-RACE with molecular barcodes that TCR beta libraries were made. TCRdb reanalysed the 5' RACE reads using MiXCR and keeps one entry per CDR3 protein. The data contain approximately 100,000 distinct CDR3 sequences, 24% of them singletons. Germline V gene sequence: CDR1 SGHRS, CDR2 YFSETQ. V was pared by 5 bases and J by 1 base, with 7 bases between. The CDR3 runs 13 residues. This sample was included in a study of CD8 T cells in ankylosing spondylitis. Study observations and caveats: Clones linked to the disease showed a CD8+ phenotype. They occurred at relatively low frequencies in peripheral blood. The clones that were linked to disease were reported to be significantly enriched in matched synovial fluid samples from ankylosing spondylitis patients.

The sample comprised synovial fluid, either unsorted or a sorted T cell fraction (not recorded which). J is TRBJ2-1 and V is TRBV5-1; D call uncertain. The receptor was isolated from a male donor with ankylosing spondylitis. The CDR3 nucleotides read TGCGCCAGCAGGGTAGTGTCCTACAATGAGCAGTTCTTG. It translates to CASRVVSYNEQFL.